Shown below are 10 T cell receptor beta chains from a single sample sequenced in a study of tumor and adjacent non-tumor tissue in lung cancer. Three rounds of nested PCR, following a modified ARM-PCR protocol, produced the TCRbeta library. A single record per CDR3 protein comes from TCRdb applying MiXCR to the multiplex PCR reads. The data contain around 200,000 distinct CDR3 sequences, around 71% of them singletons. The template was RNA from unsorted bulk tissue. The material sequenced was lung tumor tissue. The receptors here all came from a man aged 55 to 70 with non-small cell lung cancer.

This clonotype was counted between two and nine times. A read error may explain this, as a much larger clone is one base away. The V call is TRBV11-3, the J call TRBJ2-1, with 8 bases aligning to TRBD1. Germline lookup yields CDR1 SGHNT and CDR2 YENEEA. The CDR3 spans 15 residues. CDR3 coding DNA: TGTGCCGGCAGCTTAGGGACAGGTGAAAGCGGTGAGCAGTTCTTC. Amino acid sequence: CAGSLGTGESGEQFF. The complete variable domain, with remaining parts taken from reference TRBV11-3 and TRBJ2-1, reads EAGVVQSPRYKIIEKKQPVAFWCNPISGHNTLYWYLQNLGQGPELLIRYENEEAVDDSQLPKDRFSAERLKGVDSTLKIQPAELGDSAVYLCAGSLGTGESGEQFFGPGTRLTVL.

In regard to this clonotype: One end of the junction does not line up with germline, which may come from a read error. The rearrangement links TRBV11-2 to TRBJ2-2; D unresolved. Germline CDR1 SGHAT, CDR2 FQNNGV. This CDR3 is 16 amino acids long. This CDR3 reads CASSLAGFLNTWELFF. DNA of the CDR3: TGTGCCAGCAGCTTAGCTGGATTTCTGAACACCTGGGAGCTGTTTTTT.

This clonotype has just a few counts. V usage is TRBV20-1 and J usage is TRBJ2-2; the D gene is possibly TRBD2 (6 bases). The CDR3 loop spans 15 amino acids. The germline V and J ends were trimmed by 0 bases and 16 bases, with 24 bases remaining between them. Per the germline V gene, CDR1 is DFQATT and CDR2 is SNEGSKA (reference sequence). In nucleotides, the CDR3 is TGCAGTGCTAGAGATGCAGGGAGGCACACCGGGGAGTCGTTTTTT. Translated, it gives CSARDAGRHTGESFF.

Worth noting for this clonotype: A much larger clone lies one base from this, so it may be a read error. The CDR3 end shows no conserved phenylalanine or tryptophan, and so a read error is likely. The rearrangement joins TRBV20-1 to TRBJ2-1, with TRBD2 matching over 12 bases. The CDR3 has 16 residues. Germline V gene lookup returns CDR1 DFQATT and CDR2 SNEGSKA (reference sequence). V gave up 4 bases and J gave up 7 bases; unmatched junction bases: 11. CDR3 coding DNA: TGCAGTGCTACCCCCAGACTAGCGGGAGTGGGGAATGAGCAGTTCTCC. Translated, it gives CSATPRLAGVGNEQFS.

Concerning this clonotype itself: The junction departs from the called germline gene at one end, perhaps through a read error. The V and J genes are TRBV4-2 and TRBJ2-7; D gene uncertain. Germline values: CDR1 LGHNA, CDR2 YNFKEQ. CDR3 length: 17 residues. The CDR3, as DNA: TGTGCCAGCAGCCAAGGGTACCGGGCCGTCCCAACCTACGAGCTGTACTTC. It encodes CASSQGYRAVPTYELYF.

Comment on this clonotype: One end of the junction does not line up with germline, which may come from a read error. The CDR3 sequence: CASSQLQGNTEELFF. In nucleotides, the CDR3 is TGCGCCAGCAGCCAATTACAGGGGAACACCGAGGAGCTGTTTTTT. V and J are TRBV4-1 and TRBJ2-2, with TRBD1 matching over 7 bases. This CDR3 contains 15 residues. The germline V gene has CDR1 MGHRA and CDR2 YSYEKL.

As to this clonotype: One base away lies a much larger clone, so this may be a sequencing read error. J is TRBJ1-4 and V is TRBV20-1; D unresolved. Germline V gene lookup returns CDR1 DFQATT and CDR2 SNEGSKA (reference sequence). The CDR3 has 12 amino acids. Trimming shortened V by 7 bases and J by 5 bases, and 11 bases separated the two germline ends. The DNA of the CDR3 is TGCAGTGTGAGGTGGGGAAATGAAAAACTGTTTTTT. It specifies CSVRWGNEKLFF.

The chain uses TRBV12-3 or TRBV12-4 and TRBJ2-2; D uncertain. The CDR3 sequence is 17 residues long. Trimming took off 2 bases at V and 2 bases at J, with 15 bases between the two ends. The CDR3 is CASSLWQILTNTGELFF. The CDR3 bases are TGTGCCAGCAGTTTATGGCAGATCCTTACTAACACCGGGGAGCTGTTTTTT.

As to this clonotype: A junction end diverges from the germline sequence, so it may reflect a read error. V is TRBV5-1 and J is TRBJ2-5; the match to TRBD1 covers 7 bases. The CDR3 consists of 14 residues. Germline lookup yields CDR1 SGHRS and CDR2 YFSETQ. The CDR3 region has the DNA TGCGCCAGCAGCTTGACAGGGGCTATAGAGACCCAGTATTTC. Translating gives CASSLTGAIETQYF.

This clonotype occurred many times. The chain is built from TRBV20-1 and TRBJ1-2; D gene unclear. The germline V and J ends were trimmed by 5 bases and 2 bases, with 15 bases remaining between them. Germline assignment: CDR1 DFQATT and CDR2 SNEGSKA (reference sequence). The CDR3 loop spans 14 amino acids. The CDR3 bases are TGCAGTGCTTCGGTCACGGGATTCAACTATGGCTACACCTTC. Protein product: CSASVTGFNYGYTF.